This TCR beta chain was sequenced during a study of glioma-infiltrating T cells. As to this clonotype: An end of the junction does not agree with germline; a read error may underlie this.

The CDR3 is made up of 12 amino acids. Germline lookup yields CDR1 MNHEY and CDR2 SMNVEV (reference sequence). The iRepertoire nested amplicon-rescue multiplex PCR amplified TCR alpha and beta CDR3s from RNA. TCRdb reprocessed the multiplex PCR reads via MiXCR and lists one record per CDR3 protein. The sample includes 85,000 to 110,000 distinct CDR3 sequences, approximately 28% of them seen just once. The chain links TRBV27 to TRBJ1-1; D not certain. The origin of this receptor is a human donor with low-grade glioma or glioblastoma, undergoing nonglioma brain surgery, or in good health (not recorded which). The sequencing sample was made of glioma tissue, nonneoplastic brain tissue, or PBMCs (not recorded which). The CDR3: CASSLSTGTAPF. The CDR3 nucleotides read TGTGCCAGCAGTCTTTCGACGGGAACAGCTCCCTTT.